A single sample is the source of the 23 T cell receptor beta chains below, sequenced in a study of cytomegalovirus exposure and HLA in healthy donors. PCR employed 60 Vbeta and 13 Jbeta primers. The repertoire was sequenced with immunoSEQ multiplex PCR; TCRdb's copy has only in-frame clones and lacks some. This table has around 120,000 clones, less than 20% appearing once. The sequencing sample was made of PBMCs. The receptors derive from a woman younger than 30 in good health and CMV-seronegative.

The CDR3: CASSPRTGGDYGYTF. CDR3 nucleotide sequence: TGTGCCAGCAGCCCCAGGACAGGGGGCGACTATGGCTACACCTTC. The chain combines TRBV7-8 with TRBJ1-2, with 11 positions matching TRBD1. This CDR3 contains 15 residues. Losses at the gene ends were 5 bases for V and 3 bases for J; bases not matched to a gene: 5. Germline lookup yields CDR1 SGHVS and CDR2 FQNEAQ.

In this sample, this clone turned up a few times. The V call is TRBV4-2, the J call TRBJ2-7; D not certain. Germline CDR1 LGHNA, CDR2 YNFKEQ. This CDR3 region has 16 residues. The V end was cut by 0 bases, the J end by 0 bases, with 12 bases between. CDR3 sequence: CASSQDLGRSSYEQYF. The CDR3 coding sequence is TGTGCCAGCAGCCAAGATCTTGGCAGAAGCTCCTACGAGCAGTACTTC.

The J gene is TRBJ2-7, the V gene TRBV5-1, with D hard to call. This CDR3 is built from 15 residues. V gave up 1 base and J gave up 5 bases, with 16 bases separating them. Germline V lookup: CDR1 SGHRS, CDR2 YFSETQ. The CDR3 loop is CASSLQSTPLDEQYF. The CDR3, as DNA: TGCGCCAGCAGCTTGCAGTCAACCCCTCTTGACGAGCAGTACTTC.

This clone was detected only a few times. The rearrangement uses TRBV10-3 and TRBJ1-2; D is ambiguous. V lost 0 bases and J lost 10, with 9 bases in between. The CDR3 length is 12 residues. CDR1 is ENHRY, CDR2 SYGVKD, per germline. The CDR3 region has the DNA TGTGCCATCAGTGAGTCCCAGGCCCACTACACCTTC. This translates into CAISESQAHYTF.

This clone was detected only a few times. The rearrangement links TRBV7-7 to TRBJ2-3; 8 positions match TRBD1. The germline gives CDR1 SSHAT, CDR2 FNYEAQ (reference sequence). J was trimmed by 0 bases and V by 5 bases; bases with no gene match: 4. The CDR3 has 15 residues. Here the CDR3 reads CASSPGQGSTDTQYF. CDR3 coding DNA: TGTGCCAGCAGCCCTGGACAGGGTAGCACAGATACGCAGTATTTT. The entire variable domain, with the rest obtained from reference TRBV7-7 and TRBJ2-3, is as follows: GAGVSQSPRYKVTKRGQDVTLRCDPISSHATLYWYQQALGQGPEFLTYFNYEAQPDKSGLPSDRFSAERPEGSISTLTIQRTEQRDSAMYRCASSPGQGSTDTQYFGPGTRLTVL.

The chain carries TRBV5-6 and TRBJ2-7, with D tentatively TRBD1 (5 bases). The CDR3 sequence is 13 residues long. Germline lookup yields CDR1 SGHDT and CDR2 YYEEEE. Trimming cost V 2 bases and J 3 bases, with 9 bases left between them. CDR3 residues: CASSFLGHYEQYF. The DNA for the CDR3 is TGTGCCAGCAGCTTTTTGGGGCACTACGAGCAGTACTTC.

The genes are TRBV28 and TRBJ2-6; D remains unclear. The CDR3 is made up of 15 amino acids. The germline V and J ends were trimmed by 3 bases and 2 bases, with 8 bases remaining between them. Germline CDR1 MDHEN, CDR2 SYDVKM. The CDR3 spells CASSFGRAGANVLTF. The CDR3 DNA reads TGTGCCAGCAGTTTTGGTCGGGCTGGGGCCAACGTCCTGACTTTC.

The chain employs TRBV4-2 and TRBJ2-1; the match to TRBD2 covers 12 bases. The CDR3 sequence is 18 residues long. Germline trimming cut 4 bases from V and 5 bases from J; bases unmatched to any gene: 12. Looked up from germline, CDR1 is LGHNA and CDR2 is YNFKEQ. The CDR3 sequence: CASSPPLAGGPRNNEQFF. DNA of the CDR3: TGTGCCAGCAGCCCCCCCCTAGCGGGAGGGCCAAGGAACAATGAGCAGTTCTTC.

V usage is TRBV5-1 and J usage is TRBJ1-1; D gene uncertain. Trimming cost V 3 bases and J 3 bases, with 9 bases left between them. The CDR3 is made up of 13 amino acids. Germline V gene sequence: CDR1 SGHRS, CDR2 YFSETQ. The CDR3 nucleotides read TGCGCCAGCAGCTCATACCGGGACACTGAAGCTTTCTTT. It codes for CASSSYRDTEAFF.

This clone appeared a few times. The chain carries TRBV5-1 and TRBJ1-2, with D uncertain. CDR3 length: 16 residues. The germline V gene has CDR1 SGHRS and CDR2 YFSETQ. With 1 base removed from V and 0 bases from J, the gap between germline ends came to 13 bases. The CDR3 here is CASSLNLGEANYGYTF. The CDR3 DNA is TGCGCCAGCAGCTTGAATCTCGGGGAAGCTAACTATGGCTACACCTTC.

This clone was counted between two and nine times. The chain joins TRBV30 to TRBJ1-1; the D is unclear. This CDR3 has 16 amino acids. CDR1 is GTSNPN, CDR2 SVGIG, per germline (reference sequence). The V end lost 0 bases, the J end lost 0 bases, and 14 bases lay between the germline ends. In DNA, the CDR3 is TGTGCCTGGAGTGTTAAAGAGGCCAGCCTGAACACTGAAGCTTTCTTT. This encodes CAWSVKEASLNTEAFF. The variable domain in full, with the rest retrieved from reference TRBV30 and TRBJ1-1, is SQTIHQWPATLVQPVGSPLSLECTVEGTSNPNLYWYRQAAGRGLQLLFYSVGIGQISSEVPQNLSASRPQDRQFILSSKKLLLSDSGFYLCAWSVKEASLNTEAFFGQGTRLTVV.

This clone was seen only a few times. The chain employs TRBV19 and TRBJ2-5, with 7 bases lining up with TRBD1. V trimming: 5 bases; J trimming: 3 bases; junction bases outside the gene matches: 3. The CDR3 has 13 residues. The germline gives CDR1 LNHDA, CDR2 SQIVND (reference sequence). CDR3 protein: CASSGDREETQYF. CDR3 DNA sequence: TGTGCCAGTAGTGGGGACAGAGAAGAGACCCAGTACTTC.

V usage is TRBV19 and J usage is TRBJ1-3; 7 positions match TRBD1. The CDR3 is 13 amino acids. Trimming took 6 bases from V and 5 from J; bases not matched to a gene: 4. The germline gives CDR1 LNHDA, CDR2 SQIVND (reference sequence). The CDR3 sequence is CASSGQERNTIYF. CDR3 nucleotide sequence: TGTGCCAGTAGCGGACAGGAGCGAAACACCATATATTTT.

The chain has TRBV7-9 and TRBJ1-5; D gene uncertain. Germline V gives CDR1 SEHNR, CDR2 FQNEAQ (reference sequence). Trimming removed 2 bases from V and 3 bases from J, with 14 bases in between. The CDR3 has 16 amino acids. The CDR3, as DNA: TGTGCCAGCAGCTTACAGGATTCGATCCACAATCAGCCCCAGCATTTT. Protein sequence: CASSLQDSIHNQPQHF.

V and J are TRBV19 and TRBJ1-5; D is possibly TRBD1 (5 bases). Germline V gives CDR1 LNHDA, CDR2 SQIVND (reference sequence). Trimming cost V 5 bases and J 5 bases, with 16 bases left between them. This CDR3 has 15 residues. The CDR3 DNA sequence: TGTGCCAGTAGTCGGCAGGGCGGCTCTGATCAGCCCCAGCATTTT. As protein: CASSRQGGSDQPQHF. The full variable domain, its missing parts supplied by reference TRBV19 and TRBJ1-5, is DGGITQSPKYLFRKEGQNVTLSCEQNLNHDAMYWYRQDPGQGLRLIYYSQIVNDFQKGDIAEGYSVSREKKESFPLTVTSAQKNPTAFYLCASSRQGGSDQPQHFGDGTRLSIL.

V is TRBV7-9 and J is TRBJ1-4; a possible D gene is TRBD1 (6 bases). The CDR3 runs to 16 residues. Germline V CDR1 and CDR2: SEHNR, FQNEAQ (reference sequence). Trimming took off 5 bases at V and 8 bases at J, with 21 bases between the two ends. CDR3 bases: TGTGCCAGCAGCCCCAGTATGGGGGCTGACGGAGAAAAACTGTTTTTT. Its translation is CASSPSMGADGEKLFF.

The rearrangement links TRBV29-1 to TRBJ2-7; the match to TRBD1 covers 9 bases. This CDR3 spans 12 amino acids. Germline CDR1 and CDR2: SQVTM and ANQGSEA. V lost 7 bases and J lost 5; bases outside the gene matches: 6. CDR3 in DNA: TGCAGCGCCCGGACAGGGGATCACGAGCAGTACTTC. Translating it yields CSARTGDHEQYF.

This clone was seen a few times. This chain links TRBV23-1 with TRBJ1-1; D perhaps matches TRBD1 (5 bases). TRBV23-1 is recorded as an ORF, its role being uncertain. V was clipped by 7 bases and J by 0 bases, with 15 bases between them. The CDR3 has 15 amino acids. The CDR3 DNA reads as TGCGCCAGCAACCAAGACAGCTCTTTGAACACTGAAGCTTTCTTT. It yields the protein CASNQDSSLNTEAFF.

The chain's CDR3 is CASSSPLTSANEQFF. Here the CDR3 DNA reads TGTGCCAGCAGTTCGCCCCTCACTAGCGCCAATGAGCAGTTCTTC. This chain joins TRBV6-5 and TRBJ2-1; 7 bases are shared with TRBD2. The germline V gene encodes CDR1 MNHEY and CDR2 SVGAGI. The CDR3 has 15 residues. J gave up 6 bases and V 4 bases, and 9 bases lay outside the gene matches.

CDR3 sequence reads: CASSPWTGGDQPQHF. CDR3 nucleotides: TGCGCCAGCAGCCCGTGGACAGGGGGCGATCAGCCCCAGCATTTT. V gene TRBV5-1 combines with J gene TRBJ1-5; 11 bases are shared with TRBD1. Germline V lookup: CDR1 SGHRS, CDR2 YFSETQ. CDR3 length: 15 residues. After removal of 4 bases from V and 5 bases from J, the junction contained 5 bases not matched to a gene.

This clone was detected only a few times. The CDR3 reads CAGRWREFEQYF. The CDR3, as DNA: TGTGCCGGGCGTTGGCGGGAGTTCGAGCAGTACTTC. The chain links TRBV30 to TRBJ2-7; 7 bases align to TRBD2. In germline, CDR1 is GTSNPN, CDR2 SVGIG (reference sequence). The V and J ends lost 8 bases and 6 bases, in that order; junction bases with no gene match: 10. There are 12 residues in the CDR3.

This clone turned up a few times. The rearrangement links TRBV27 to TRBJ2-7, with 7 bases identical to TRBD1. Looked up from germline, CDR1 is MNHEY and CDR2 is SMNVEV (reference sequence). The CDR3 extends over 16 amino acids. V gave up 7 bases and J gave up 3 bases; unmatched junction bases: 15. The CDR3 region is CASKAALDRAYYEQYF. CDR3 in DNA: TGTGCCAGCAAAGCCGCGCTAGACAGGGCATACTACGAGCAGTACTTC.

This clone was detected a few times. The J gene is TRBJ2-6, the V gene TRBV19; D not resolved. The V gene's germline CDR1 is LNHDA and CDR2 SQIVND (reference sequence). V lost 1 base and J 1 base, leaving 5 bases between the germline ends. The length of the CDR3 is 15 residues. DNA for the CDR3: TGTGCCAGTAGTATAGTTCCGTCTGGGGCCAACGTCCTGACTTTC. This encodes CASSIVPSGANVLTF.